The rows below give T cell receptor beta chains drawn from one sample of a study of neoadjuvant anti-PD-1 for oral cavity cancer. Sequenced by immunoSEQ multiplex PCR; TCRdb stores in-frame clones only, minus some. In the table there are roughly 15,000 clones, about 34% of which are singletons. Here the sequenced sample was tumor tissue, taken after nivolumab (anti-PD-1) treatment. These receptor sequences come from a person aged 35 to 85 with oral cavity squamous cell carcinoma. The CDR3 runs from the conserved cysteine through the conserved F or W. The order of the fields is clone size, J gene, CDR3 length, D gene, V gene, CDR3 protein, CDR3 DNA. D genes are given only for firm matches. Rows may omit the clone size; those that give it use once, few, many or a size class.

clone size: .
J gene: TRBJ2-3
CDR3 length: 13
D gene: .
V gene: TRBV5-1
CDR3 protein: CASQLAWTDTQYF
CDR3 DNA: TGCGCCAGTCAACTAGCTTGGACAGATACGCAGTATTTT

clone size: few
J gene: TRBJ1-1
CDR3 length: 12
D gene: .
V gene: TRBV29-1
CDR3 protein: CSGGSPNTEAFF
CDR3 DNA: TGCAGCGGCGGGTCCCCGAACACTGAAGCTTTCTTT

clone size: .
J gene: TRBJ1-5
CDR3 length: 15
D gene: TRBD1
V gene: TRBV5-6
CDR3 protein: CASSSIDRDNQPQHF
CDR3 DNA: TGTGCCAGCAGCTCGATAGACAGGGACAATCAGCCCCAGCATTTT

clone size: .
J gene: TRBJ1-5
CDR3 length: 13
D gene: .
V gene: TRBV6-5
CDR3 protein: CAAMGYSNQPQHF
CDR3 DNA: TGTGCGGCGATGGGATATAGCAATCAGCCCCAGCATTTT

clone size: .
J gene: TRBJ2-3
CDR3 length: 16
D gene: .
V gene: TRBV7-6
CDR3 protein: CASSLGSGASTDTQYF
CDR3 DNA: TGTGCCAGCAGCTTAGGCTCAGGGGCTAGCACAGATACGCAGTATTTT

clone size: medium-sized
J gene: TRBJ1-1
CDR3 length: 15
D gene: .
V gene: TRBV2
CDR3 protein: CASSARAGLNTEAFF
CDR3 DNA: TGTGCCAGCAGTGCTCGTGCAGGATTGAACACTGAAGCTTTCTTT

clone size: .
J gene: TRBJ1-3
CDR3 length: 12
D gene: .
V gene: TRBV2
CDR3 protein: CASSLEGNTIYF
CDR3 DNA: TGTGCCAGCAGTCTCGAGGGAAACACCATATATTTT

clone size: .
J gene: TRBJ1-1
CDR3 length: 15
D gene: .
V gene: TRBV25-1
CDR3 protein: CASSEPGLRNTEAFF
CDR3 DNA: TGTGCCAGCAGTGAACCAGGCCTGAGGAACACTGAAGCTTTCTTT

clone size: .
J gene: TRBJ1-3
CDR3 length: 16
D gene: .
V gene: TRBV9
CDR3 protein: CASSPIVTKGGNTIYF
CDR3 DNA: TGTGCCAGCAGCCCCATCGTGACGAAGGGAGGAAACACCATATATTTT

clone size: .
J gene: TRBJ1-5
CDR3 length: 16
D gene: .
V gene: TRBV7-9
CDR3 protein: CASSLGTGMSNQPQHF
CDR3 DNA: TGTGCCAGCAGCTTAGGGACGGGGATGAGCAATCAGCCCCAGCATTTT

clone size: .
J gene: TRBJ1-2
CDR3 length: 14
D gene: .
V gene: TRBV29-1
CDR3 protein: CSVERDGSEKGYTF
CDR3 DNA: TGCAGCGTTGAGAGGGACGGTTCTGAAAAGGGCTACACCTTC

clone size: .
J gene: TRBJ1-2
CDR3 length: 14
D gene: TRBD1
V gene: TRBV6-1
CDR3 protein: CASKPGQGAYGYTF
CDR3 DNA: TGTGCCAGCAAGCCGGGACAGGGGGCCTATGGCTACACCTTC

clone size: .
J gene: TRBJ1-2
CDR3 length: 15
D gene: .
V gene: TRBV4-3
CDR3 protein: CASSQDLGQGRRYTF
CDR3 DNA: TGCGCCAGCAGCCAAGATCTAGGGCAGGGTCGACGCTACACCTTC

clone size: .
J gene: TRBJ1-3
CDR3 length: 16
D gene: .
V gene: TRBV9
CDR3 protein: CASSRAVGGPGNTIYF
CDR3 DNA: TGTGCCAGCAGCCGAGCAGTAGGGGGTCCTGGAAACACCATATATTTT

clone size: few
J gene: TRBJ2-3
CDR3 length: 17
D gene: TRBD2
V gene: TRBV7-4
CDR3 protein: CASSNPSSGGMTDTQYF
CDR3 DNA: TGTGCCAGCAGCAATCCTTCTAGCGGGGGCATGACAGATACGCAGTATTTT

clone size: .
J gene: TRBJ1-1
CDR3 length: 15
D gene: TRBD1
V gene: TRBV18
CDR3 protein: CASSPVTGVTQGAFF
CDR3 DNA: TGTGCCAGCTCACCCGTGACAGGGGTGACACAAGGGGCTTTCTTT

clone size: .
J gene: TRBJ2-3
CDR3 length: 15
D gene: .
V gene: TRBV6-5
CDR3 protein: CASSYTRTGTDTQYF
CDR3 DNA: TGTGCCAGCAGTTACACCCGGACAGGCACAGATACGCAGTATTTT

clone size: medium-sized
J gene: TRBJ2-2
CDR3 length: 15
D gene: .
V gene: TRBV7-6
CDR3 protein: CASSPGIGVSGELFF
CDR3 DNA: TGTGCCAGCAGCCCCGGGATAGGGGTATCCGGGGAGCTGTTTTTT

clone size: .
J gene: TRBJ2-7
CDR3 length: 13
D gene: TRBD1
V gene: TRBV7-2
CDR3 protein: CASSLQGAGEQYF
CDR3 DNA: TGTGCCAGCAGCTTGCAGGGGGCAGGCGAGCAGTACTTC

clone size: .
J gene: TRBJ2-3
CDR3 length: 13
D gene: .
V gene: TRBV6-6
CDR3 protein: CASSYYHTDTQYF
CDR3 DNA: TGTGCCAGCAGTTATTACCACACAGATACGCAGTATTTT

clone size: .
J gene: TRBJ1-1
CDR3 length: 14
D gene: .
V gene: TRBV11-3
CDR3 protein: CASSLQGVNTEAFF
CDR3 DNA: TGTGCCAGCAGCTTGCAGGGAGTAAACACTGAAGCTTTCTTT

clone size: few
J gene: TRBJ1-1
CDR3 length: 13
D gene: .
V gene: TRBV7-9
CDR3 protein: CASSSQVNTEAFF
CDR3 DNA: TGTGCCAGCAGTTCTCAGGTGAACACTGAAGCTTTCTTT

clone size: .
J gene: TRBJ2-5
CDR3 length: 14
D gene: TRBD1
V gene: TRBV2
CDR3 protein: CASRGQGAVETQYF
CDR3 DNA: TGTGCCAGCAGGGGACAGGGGGCCGTCGAGACCCAGTACTTC

clone size: .
J gene: TRBJ2-2
CDR3 length: 15
D gene: TRBD1
V gene: TRBV10-2
CDR3 protein: CASRGQGRNTGELFF
CDR3 DNA: TGCGCCAGCAGGGGACAGGGCCGGAACACCGGGGAGCTGTTTTTT

clone size: .
J gene: TRBJ2-2
CDR3 length: 17
D gene: TRBD2
V gene: TRBV2
CDR3 protein: CASERGAGGSGTGELFF
CDR3 DNA: TGTGCCAGCGAGAGGGGAGCGGGGGGGAGCGGCACCGGGGAGCTGTTTTTT

clone size: .
J gene: TRBJ2-5
CDR3 length: 13
D gene: TRBD2
V gene: TRBV27
CDR3 protein: CASSQTSAETQYF
CDR3 DNA: TGTGCCAGCAGTCAGACTAGCGCGGAGACCCAGTACTTC

clone size: .
J gene: TRBJ1-3
CDR3 length: 15
D gene: TRBD1
V gene: TRBV28
CDR3 protein: CASGTGEFSGNTIYF
CDR3 DNA: TGTGCCAGTGGGACAGGGGAGTTTTCTGGAAACACCATATATTTT

clone size: .
J gene: TRBJ2-2
CDR3 length: 15
D gene: TRBD1
V gene: TRBV6-5
CDR3 protein: CASNSGTANTGELFF
CDR3 DNA: TGTGCCAGTAACTCCGGGACAGCGAACACCGGGGAGCTGTTTTTT

clone size: .
J gene: TRBJ2-7
CDR3 length: 18
D gene: TRBD1
V gene: TRBV7-2
CDR3 protein: CASSPAPPGQGWSYEQYF
CDR3 DNA: TGTGCCAGCAGCCCCGCACCGCCGGGACAGGGATGGTCCTACGAGCAGTACTTC

clone size: few
J gene: TRBJ2-2
CDR3 length: 14
D gene: TRBD1
V gene: TRBV11-3
CDR3 protein: CASRRDRGTGELFF
CDR3 DNA: TGTGCCAGCAGACGTGACAGGGGCACCGGGGAGCTGTTTTTT

clone size: many
J gene: TRBJ1-5
CDR3 length: 15
D gene: .
V gene: TRBV5-5
CDR3 protein: CASSPDGGGNQPQHF
CDR3 DNA: TGTGCCAGCAGCCCGGACGGGGGAGGCAATCAGCCCCAGCATTTT

clone size: medium-sized
J gene: TRBJ1-5
CDR3 length: 14
D gene: .
V gene: TRBV7-2
CDR3 protein: CASSLGADLKPQHF
CDR3 DNA: TGTGCCAGCAGCTTAGGGGCGGACCTTAAGCCCCAGCATTTT

clone size: medium-sized
J gene: TRBJ2-7
CDR3 length: 10
D gene: .
V gene: TRBV10-3
CDR3 protein: CATGEYEQYF
CDR3 DNA: TGTGCCACAGGGGAGTACGAGCAGTACTTC

clone size: few
J gene: TRBJ2-3
CDR3 length: 12
D gene: .
V gene: TRBV4-1
CDR3 protein: CASSHKVDTQYF
CDR3 DNA: TGCGCCAGCAGCCACAAAGTAGATACGCAGTATTTT

clone size: .
J gene: TRBJ2-7
CDR3 length: 13
D gene: .
V gene: TRBV25-1
CDR3 protein: CASRLAGSYEQYF
CDR3 DNA: TGTGCCAGCAGGTTGGCAGGCTCCTACGAGCAGTACTTC

clone size: .
J gene: TRBJ2-7
CDR3 length: 16
D gene: .
V gene: TRBV15
CDR3 protein: CATSRDASGTIYEQYF
CDR3 DNA: TGTGCCACCAGCAGAGATGCCTCAGGGACCATCTACGAGCAGTACTTC

clone size: few
J gene: TRBJ1-2
CDR3 length: 15
D gene: .
V gene: TRBV7-2
CDR3 protein: CASSERGGPVHGYTF
CDR3 DNA: TGTGCCAGCAGCGAAAGGGGGGGCCCAGTCCATGGCTACACCTTC

clone size: few
J gene: TRBJ1-2
CDR3 length: 14
D gene: TRBD1
V gene: TRBV6-6
CDR3 protein: CASSYVGGDFGYTF
CDR3 DNA: TGTGCCAGCAGTTACGTAGGGGGCGACTTTGGCTACACCTTC

clone size: .
J gene: TRBJ2-7
CDR3 length: 18
D gene: .
V gene: TRBV7-2
CDR3 protein: CASSHRPQGGGVRDEQYF
CDR3 DNA: TGTGCCAGCAGCCATCGCCCCCAGGGGGGCGGAGTAAGGGACGAGCAGTACTTC

clone size: once
J gene: TRBJ2-3
CDR3 length: 13
D gene: .
V gene: TRBV18
CDR3 protein: CASSPPVADTQYF
CDR3 DNA: TGTGCCAGCTCACCACCGGTGGCAGATACGCAGTATTTT

clone size: .
J gene: TRBJ2-1
CDR3 length: 17
D gene: .
V gene: TRBV21-1
CDR3 protein: CASSKRGERGPYNEQFF
CDR3 DNA: TGTGCCAGCAGCAAAAGAGGGGAGAGGGGGCCATACAATGAGCAGTTCTTC

clone size: .
J gene: TRBJ1-5
CDR3 length: 15
D gene: TRBD1
V gene: TRBV6-5
CDR3 protein: CASSKRRTGGQPQHF
CDR3 DNA: TGTGCCAGCAGCAAACGACGGACAGGAGGTCAGCCCCAGCATTTT

clone size: few
J gene: TRBJ1-5
CDR3 length: 13
D gene: .
V gene: TRBV4-1
CDR3 protein: CARAEDSNQPQHF
CDR3 DNA: TGCGCCAGAGCTGAGGATAGCAATCAGCCCCAGCATTTT

clone size: .
J gene: TRBJ1-5
CDR3 length: 16
D gene: .
V gene: TRBV30
CDR3 protein: CAWSPHRGLHNQPQHF
CDR3 DNA: TGTGCCTGGAGTCCCCACCGGGGCCTCCACAATCAGCCCCAGCATTTT

clone size: .
J gene: TRBJ2-2
CDR3 length: 14
D gene: .
V gene: TRBV11-2
CDR3 protein: CASSLVAGTGELFF
CDR3 DNA: TGTGCCAGCAGCTTAGTGGCAGGAACCGGGGAGCTGTTTTTT

clone size: few
J gene: TRBJ1-2
CDR3 length: 14
D gene: .
V gene: TRBV5-4
CDR3 protein: CASSSPQDDDGYTF
CDR3 DNA: TGTGCCAGCAGCTCACCCCAGGACGACGATGGCTACACCTTC

clone size: .
J gene: TRBJ1-3
CDR3 length: 14
D gene: .
V gene: TRBV5-1
CDR3 protein: CASSAGDSGNTIYF
CDR3 DNA: TGCGCCAGCAGCGCAGGGGATTCTGGAAACACCATATATTTT

clone size: .
J gene: TRBJ2-3
CDR3 length: 15
D gene: TRBD1
V gene: TRBV7-9
CDR3 protein: CASRGQGLFGDTQYF
CDR3 DNA: TGTGCCAGCAGGGGACAGGGCCTCTTCGGCGATACGCAGTATTTT

clone size: .
J gene: TRBJ2-3
CDR3 length: 13
D gene: .
V gene: TRBV18
CDR3 protein: CASSPGNTDTQYF
CDR3 DNA: TGTGCCAGCTCACCGGGTAACACAGATACGCAGTATTTT

clone size: .
J gene: TRBJ2-1
CDR3 length: 15
D gene: TRBD2
V gene: TRBV7-3
CDR3 protein: CASSRAGGHYNEQFF
CDR3 DNA: TGTGCCAGCAGTCGAGCGGGGGGACATTACAATGAGCAGTTCTTC

clone size: .
J gene: TRBJ2-5
CDR3 length: 13
D gene: .
V gene: TRBV27
CDR3 protein: CASSQGFAETQYF
CDR3 DNA: TGTGCCAGCAGCCAGGGATTCGCGGAGACCCAGTACTTC

clone size: few
J gene: TRBJ2-5
CDR3 length: 13
D gene: TRBD1
V gene: TRBV15
CDR3 protein: CATSREDRGTQYF
CDR3 DNA: TGTGCCACCAGCAGAGAGGACAGGGGGACTCAGTACTTC

clone size: .
J gene: TRBJ2-1
CDR3 length: 13
D gene: .
V gene: TRBV5-5
CDR3 protein: CARSGPFDNEQFF
CDR3 DNA: TGTGCCAGATCGGGCCCCTTTGACAATGAGCAGTTCTTC